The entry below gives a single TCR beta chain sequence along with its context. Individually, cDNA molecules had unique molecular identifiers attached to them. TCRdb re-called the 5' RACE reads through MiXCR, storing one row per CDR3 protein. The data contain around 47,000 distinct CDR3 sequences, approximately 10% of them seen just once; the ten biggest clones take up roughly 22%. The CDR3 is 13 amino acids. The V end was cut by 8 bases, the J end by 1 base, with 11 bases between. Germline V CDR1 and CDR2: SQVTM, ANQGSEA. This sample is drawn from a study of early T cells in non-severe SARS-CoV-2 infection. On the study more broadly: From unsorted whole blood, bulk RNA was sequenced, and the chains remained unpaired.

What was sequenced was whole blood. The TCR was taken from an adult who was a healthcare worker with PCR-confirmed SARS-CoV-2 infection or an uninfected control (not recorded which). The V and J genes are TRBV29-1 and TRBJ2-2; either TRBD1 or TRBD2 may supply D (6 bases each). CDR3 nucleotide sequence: TGCAGCTCTAGGGGGGAGAACACCGGGGAGCTGTTTTTT. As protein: CSSRGENTGELFF.